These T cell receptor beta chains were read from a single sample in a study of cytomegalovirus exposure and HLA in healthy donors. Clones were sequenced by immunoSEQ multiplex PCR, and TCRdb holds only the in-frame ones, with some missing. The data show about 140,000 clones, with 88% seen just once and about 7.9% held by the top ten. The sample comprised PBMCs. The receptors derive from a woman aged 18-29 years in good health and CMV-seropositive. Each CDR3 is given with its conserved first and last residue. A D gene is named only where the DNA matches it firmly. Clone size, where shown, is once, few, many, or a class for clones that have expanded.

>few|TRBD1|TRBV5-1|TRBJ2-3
TGCGCCAGCAGCTTGGACAGGGGGCAAGATACGCAGTATTTT
CASSLDRGQDTQYF
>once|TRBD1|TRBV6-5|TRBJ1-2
TGTGCCAGCAGTTACATGGGACAGGGCTATGGCTACACCTTC
CASSYMGQGYGYTF
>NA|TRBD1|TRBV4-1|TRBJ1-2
TGCGCCAGCAGCCAACTACAACGGCGGGACAGGGGAATCTATGGCTACACCTTC
CASSQLQRRDRGIYGYTF
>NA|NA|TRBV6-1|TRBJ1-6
TGTGCCAGTTGGGACTCCGTCTATTCACCCCTCCACTTT
CASWDSVYSPLHF
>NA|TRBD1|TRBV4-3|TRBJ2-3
TGCGCCAGCAGCCCACAGCTCACAGGGGGCGGCGGCACAGATACGCAGTATTTT
CASSPQLTGGGGTDTQYF
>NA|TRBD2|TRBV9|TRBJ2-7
TGTGCCAGCAGCGCTAGCGGGAGGGCACACGAGCAGTACTTC
CASSASGRAHEQYF
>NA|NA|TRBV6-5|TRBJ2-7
TGTGCCAGCAAACTAGGAGGCTCAATTGCCTACGAGCAGTACTTC
CASKLGGSIAYEQYF
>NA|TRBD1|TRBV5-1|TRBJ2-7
TGCGCCAGCAGCCTAAGGACAGGGCCCTACGAGCAGTACTTC
CASSLRTGPYEQYF
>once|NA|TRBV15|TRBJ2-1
TGTGCCACCAGCAGATCGCAGGATGAGCAGTTCTTC
CATSRSQDEQFF
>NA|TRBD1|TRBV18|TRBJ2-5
TGTGCCAGCTCGCCCGACAGGGAAGAGACCCAGTACTTC
CASSPDREETQYF
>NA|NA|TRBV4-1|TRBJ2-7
TGCGCCAGCAGCCACCTTAGCGGCTCCCCTTACGAGCAGTACTTC
CASSHLSGSPYEQYF
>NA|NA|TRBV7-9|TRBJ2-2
TGTGCCAGCAGCCCCAGTACGAACACCGGGGAGCTGTTTTTT
CASSPSTNTGELFF
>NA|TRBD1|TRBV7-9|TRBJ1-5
TGTGCCAGCAGCCCGGACAGGGTAGGATATCAGCCCCAGCATTTT
CASSPDRVGYQPQHF
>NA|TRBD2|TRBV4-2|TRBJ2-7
TGTGCCAGCAGCCTCACCGGGACTAGCGGGGGGGCCTACGAGCAGTACTTC
CASSLTGTSGGAYEQYF
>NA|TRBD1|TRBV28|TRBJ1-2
TGTGCCAGCGACAGGGGGCCCCCAGACTATGGCTACACCTTC
CASDRGPPDYGYTF
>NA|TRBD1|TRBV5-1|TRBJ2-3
TGCGCCAGCAGCCCTTGGACAGGGGACACAGATACGCAGTATTTT
CASSPWTGDTDTQYF
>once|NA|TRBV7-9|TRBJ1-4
TGTGCCAGCAGTCGCGGGTATGAAAAACTGTTTTTT
CASSRGYEKLFF
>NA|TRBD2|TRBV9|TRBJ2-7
TGTGCCAGCAGCGTAGGGGATGGACTAGCGGGGGCCTACGAGCAGTACTTC
CASSVGDGLAGAYEQYF
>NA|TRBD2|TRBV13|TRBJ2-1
TGTGCCAGCAGCCTCACAGCGGGGGCCACCTACAATGAGCAGTTCTTC
CASSLTAGATYNEQFF
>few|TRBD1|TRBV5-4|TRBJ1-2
TGTGCCAGCAGCTTGTTGGGACAGGGAGCCCTCCTTTATGGCTACACCTTC
CASSLLGQGALLYGYTF
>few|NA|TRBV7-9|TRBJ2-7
TGTGCCAGCAGCTCATCAGAGCCCTCTAGCTACGAGCAGTACTTC
CASSSSEPSSYEQYF
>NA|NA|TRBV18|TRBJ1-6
TGTGCCAGCTCACCTCTATTACGATCACCCCTCCACTTT
CASSPLLRSPLHF
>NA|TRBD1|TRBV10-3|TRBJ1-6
TGTGCCATCAATGACAGGGGGAGTAATTCACCCCTCCACTTT
CAINDRGSNSPLHF
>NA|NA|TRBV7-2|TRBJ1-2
TGTGCCAGCAGCTTAGAGGTCACAGGTGGCTACACCTTC
CASSLEVTGGYTF
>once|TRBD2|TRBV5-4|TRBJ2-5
TGTGCCAGCAGCTACGGACTAGCGGGGGGAAAAGAGACCCAGTACTTC
CASSYGLAGGKETQYF
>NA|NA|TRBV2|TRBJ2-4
TGTGCCAGCAGTGAACCCCAAGGGGTATTGAACATTCAGTACTTC
CASSEPQGVLNIQYF
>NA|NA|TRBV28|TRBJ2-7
TGTGCCAGCAGTAGCCAGGGAAGAAGCTCCTACGAGCAGTACTTC
CASSSQGRSSYEQYF
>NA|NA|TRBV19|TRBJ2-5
TGTGCCAGTAGTATGGGACTGTTCGGTGAGACCCAGTACTTC
CASSMGLFGETQYF
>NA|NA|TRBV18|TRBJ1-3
TGTGCCAGCTCCGCGGACACGGGAAACACCATATATTTT
CASSADTGNTIYF
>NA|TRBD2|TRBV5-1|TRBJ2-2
TGCGCCAGCAGCTTGAGAAGGACTAGCCCTGCTAACACCGGGGAGCTGTTTTTT
CASSLRRTSPANTGELFF
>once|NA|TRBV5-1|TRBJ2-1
TGCGCCAGCAGCTTGGATCTGAGGTACAATGAGCAGTTCTTC
CASSLDLRYNEQFF